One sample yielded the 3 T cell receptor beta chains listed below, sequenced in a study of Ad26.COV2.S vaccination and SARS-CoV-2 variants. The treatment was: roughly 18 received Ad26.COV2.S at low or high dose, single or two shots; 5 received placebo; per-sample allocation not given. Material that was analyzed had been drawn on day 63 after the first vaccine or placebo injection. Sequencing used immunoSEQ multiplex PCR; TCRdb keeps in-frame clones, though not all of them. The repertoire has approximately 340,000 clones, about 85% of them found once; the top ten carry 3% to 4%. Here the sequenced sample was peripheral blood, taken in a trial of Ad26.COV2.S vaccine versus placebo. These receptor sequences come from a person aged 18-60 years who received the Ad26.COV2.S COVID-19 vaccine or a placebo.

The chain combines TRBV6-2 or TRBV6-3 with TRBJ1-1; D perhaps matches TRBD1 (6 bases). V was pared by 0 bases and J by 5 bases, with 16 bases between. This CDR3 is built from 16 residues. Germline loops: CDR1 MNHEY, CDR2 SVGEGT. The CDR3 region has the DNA TGTGCCAGCAGTTACTCGACTAGGGGGGTGGAGACTGAAGCTTTCTTT. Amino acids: CASSYSTRGVETEAFF.

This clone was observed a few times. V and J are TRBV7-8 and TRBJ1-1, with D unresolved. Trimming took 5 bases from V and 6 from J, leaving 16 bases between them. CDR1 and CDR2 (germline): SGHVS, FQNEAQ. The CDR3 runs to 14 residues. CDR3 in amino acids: CASSRGTRYAEAFF. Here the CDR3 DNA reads TGTGCCAGCAGCCGAGGAACGCGGTATGCTGAAGCTTTCTTT.

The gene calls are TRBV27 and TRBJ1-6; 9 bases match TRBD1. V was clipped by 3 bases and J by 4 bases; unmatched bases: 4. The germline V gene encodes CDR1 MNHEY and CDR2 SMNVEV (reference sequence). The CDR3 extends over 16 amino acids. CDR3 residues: CASSLDRGSYNSPLHF. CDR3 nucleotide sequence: TGTGCCAGCAGTTTGGACAGGGGTTCATATAATTCACCCCTCCACTTT.